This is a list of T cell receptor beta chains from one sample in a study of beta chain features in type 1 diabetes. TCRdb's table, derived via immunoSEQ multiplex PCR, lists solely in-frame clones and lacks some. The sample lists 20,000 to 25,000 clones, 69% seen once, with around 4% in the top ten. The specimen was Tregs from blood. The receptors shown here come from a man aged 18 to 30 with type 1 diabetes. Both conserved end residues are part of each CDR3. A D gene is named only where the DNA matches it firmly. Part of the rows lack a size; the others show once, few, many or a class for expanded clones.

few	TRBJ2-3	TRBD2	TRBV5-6	TGTGCCAGCAGCGCGGGACTATCGTGGAGCACAGATACGCAGTATTTT	CASSAGLSWSTDTQYF
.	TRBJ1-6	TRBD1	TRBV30	TGTGCCTCATCAAACACAGGGGGCGCGCGGAATTCACCCCTCCACTTT	CASSNTGGARNSPLHF
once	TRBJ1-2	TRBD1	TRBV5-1	TGCGCCAGCAGCCCCCGTTCCGGACGCGGGACAGGGGATGTTAATGGCTACACCTTC	CASSPRSGRGTGDVNGYTF
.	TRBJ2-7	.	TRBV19	TGTGCCAGTAGTATGTCCGGGTCTTATGGCGAGCAGTACTTC	CASSMSGSYGEQYF
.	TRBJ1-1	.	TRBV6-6	TGTGCCAGCGGTCGGGGTGAAGCTTTCTTT	CASGRGEAFF
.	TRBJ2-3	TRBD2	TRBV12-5	TGTGCTAGTGGACTAGCGGGAGTAGATACGCAGTATTTT	CASGLAGVDTQYF
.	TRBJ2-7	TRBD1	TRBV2	TGTGCCAGCAGACGGGACAGCTACTACGAGCAGTACTTC	CASRRDSYYEQYF
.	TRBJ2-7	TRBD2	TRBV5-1	TGCGCCAGCAGCTTGGAACAGGCGGGGGGGGCCTACGAGCAGTACTTC	CASSLEQAGGAYEQYF
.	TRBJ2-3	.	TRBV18	TGTGCCAGCTCGCCCTCGGGTGATACGCAGTATTTT	CASSPSGDTQYF
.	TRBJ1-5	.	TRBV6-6	TGTGCCAGCAGTTACTCGTGGGGCCCGAATCAGCCCCAGCATTTT	CASSYSWGPNQPQHF
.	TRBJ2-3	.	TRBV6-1	TGTGCCAGCACTGCTCCCGGAGATACGCAGTATTTT	CASTAPGDTQYF
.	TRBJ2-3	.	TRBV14	TGTGCCAGCAGCCCGGAGATGGCGTCGGATACGCAGTATTTT	CASSPEMASDTQYF
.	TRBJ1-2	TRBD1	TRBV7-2	TGTGCCAGCAGCCCTTCCTGGGACAGGGGGCGCGGCTATGGCTACACCTTC	CASSPSWDRGRGYGYTF
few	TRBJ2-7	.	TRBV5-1	TGCGCCAGCAGCTTGGGGTTCACTACCCCCTACGAGCAGTACTTC	CASSLGFTTPYEQYF
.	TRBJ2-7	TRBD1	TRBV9	TGTGCCAGCAGCCCACGATCGACAGGGGGAAGCTCCTACGAGCAGTACTTC	CASSPRSTGGSSYEQYF
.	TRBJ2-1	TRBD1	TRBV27	TGTGCCAGCAGTCCTGGGCAGGGGGCTTTGTATGAGCAGTTCTTC	CASSPGQGALYEQFF
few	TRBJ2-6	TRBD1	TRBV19	TGTGCCAGTAGCGTACAGGGGGCGTCCTCTGGGGCCAACGTCCTGACTTTC	CASSVQGASSGANVLTF
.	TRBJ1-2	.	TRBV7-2	TGTGCCAGCAGCTTAGTCTACCCGGACTATGGCTACACCTTC	CASSLVYPDYGYTF
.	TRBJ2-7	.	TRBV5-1	TGCGCCAGCAGCGGACCGGGACAACTCTACGAGCAGTACTTC	CASSGPGQLYEQYF
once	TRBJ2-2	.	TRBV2	TGTGCCAGCAGGGGCGCGAACACCGGGGAGCTGTTTTTT	CASRGANTGELFF
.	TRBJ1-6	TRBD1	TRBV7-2	TGTGCCAGCAGATATACAGGGGTTCAAAATTCACCCCTCCACTTT	CASRYTGVQNSPLHF
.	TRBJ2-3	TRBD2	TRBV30	TGTGCCTGGAGTTTGGCGGGAGGCCCTACAGATACGCAGTATTTT	CAWSLAGGPTDTQYF
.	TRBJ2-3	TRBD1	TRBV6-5	TGTGCCAGCAGCTGGGACAGGGTGGCGCATACGCAGTATTTT	CASSWDRVAHTQYF
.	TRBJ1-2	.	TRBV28	TGTGCCAGCAGGGGGGGGGCAGCTCGGGGCTACACCTTC	CASRGGAARGYTF
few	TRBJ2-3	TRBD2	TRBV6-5	TGTGCCAGCAGGCTTCTAGCGGGGGGGATTCATACGCAGTATTTT	CASRLLAGGIHTQYF